This TCR beta chain was sequenced in a study of Tregs in tolerant kidney transplant recipients. Thawed PBMCs were FACS-sorted into unstimulated CD4+CD25+CD127- regulatory T cells, CD4+CD25- non-regulatory cells, CD4 and CD8 cells. CDR3 size: 13 residues. Trimming left V 8 bases short and J 1 base short, with 11 bases between. In germline, CDR1 is SEHNR, CDR2 FQNEAQ (reference sequence). Only in-frame clones appear in the TCRdb table, and some are missing; sequencing was by immunoSEQ multiplex PCR. The sample shows tens of thousands of clones, roughly nine tenths of them seen only once. This clone came up once.

Sequencing was done on a sample of CD8+ T cells from blood. The receptor was derived from a human donor in good health. J is TRBJ1-1 and V is TRBV7-9; D perhaps matches TRBD1 (5 bases). CDR3 loop: CASAGGRNTEAFF. CDR3 DNA: TGTGCCAGCGCGGGGGGAAGGAACACTGAAGCTTTCTTT.